This T cell receptor (beta chain) was recorded in a study of Tregs in tolerant kidney transplant recipients. Study-wide points: Findings come from small patient numbers and require larger validation.

The J segment lost 0 bases and the V segment lost 2 bases, leaving 4 bases of the junction unmatched. The CDR3 has 16 amino acids. In germline, CDR1 is SGHRS, CDR2 YFSETQ. Here immunoSEQ multiplex PCR was the method, and the copy in TCRdb shows in-frame clones only, minus some. The sample includes roughly 99,000 clones, approximately 94% of them seen just once. As regards this clone: What it binds is unknown.

This clonotype was obtained from a human donor who received a combined kidney and bone marrow transplant. The sequences come from CD4+ T cells from blood, collected before the transplant. This chain joins TRBV5-1 and TRBJ2-4, with 8 bases lining up with TRBD2. The CDR3 region is CASSFGGAIAKNIQYF. CDR3 DNA sequence: TGCGCCAGCAGCTTCGGGGGGGCGATAGCCAAAAACATTCAGTACTTC.